This TCR beta chain stems from a study of beta chain features in type 1 diabetes (dated by TCRdb to 2017 to 2018). About the study as a whole: Mean age, gender distribution, total cell number and subset yield did not differ between patients and healthy donors. The study compared the TCRB repertoires of sorted circulating CD4+ T cell subsets in recently diagnosed type 1 diabetes patients with those in matched healthy donors. Whereas all 28 donors provided naive and central memory subsets, regulatory and stem cell-like memory subsets were isolated from just 8 patients and roughly 8 healthy donors. A total of 90 million to 130 million sorted cells were examined across all samples, and a strong correlation was observed between cell number per subset and RNA yield.

Concerning this clone itself: Its binding antigen is unknown. No base qualities exist here, and no much larger clone lies one base off it.

CDR1 and CDR2 are drawn from the germline V gene: KGHSH, LQKENI. The CDR3 runs 15 residues from the cysteine to the phenylalanine. The entry retains the CDR3 DNA only, 45 bases that are in frame from base 1. V gives up 3 bases and J gives up 5 bases, and the segment between their germline ends measures 14 bases. The entire isolated RNA was reverse transcribed using the High Capacity cDNA Reverse Transcription Kit, and thus expressed TCRB transcripts were sequenced. Naive, central memory and regulatory T cell samples underwent deep immunoSEQ sequencing, averaging about 3.57 million total reads per sample. Sorted cells were lysed in RLT buffer, and RNA was extracted using DNase-treated RNeasy Micro or Mini kits according to cell number. To prevent cross-contamination, each cell subset was processed individually, whereas patient and healthy donor samples were processed jointly. Using the immunoSEQ multiplex PCR, TCRB sequences were amplified from cDNA into 87-bp fragments spanning the CDR3 region. The amplicons were sequenced using the Illumina HiSeq platform. The authors' analysis ran thus. Synthetic template baselines were used to correct PCR bias computationally, reads within Hamming distance 2 were collapsed together, and singletons that could not be merged were discarded. By aligning reads against IMGT, V, D and J genes, CDR3 length, and insertions or deletions at six rearrangement sites were assigned. Clonotype counts were normalized to sorted cell number within each subset before computing true diversity and Gini coefficients with the tcR R package. The overlap coefficient, calculated on TCRB nucleotide sequences, was used to quantify repertoire sharing. Out-of-frame TCRB sequences from naive cells were analyzed to stand in for the pre-selection repertoire. TCRdb stores this immuneACCESS table with in-frame sequences only. Part of the clones is absent; in the studies checked, under half of the shortfall reflects unresolved V genes, and no reason is known for the rest. V, J and clone size were drawn from that table, and D and trimming were deduced from the DNA. The sample has 450,000 to 600,000 clones on record, approximately 30% of them singletons. Of the sample, around 0.065% falls within the top ten clones.

Study-wide findings and limitations: At VDJ recombination sites, type 1 diabetes patients had fewer insertions and more deleted nucleotides, which implies abnormalities in thymic rearrangement. Shorter templates might have been favored by PCR, but patient and control samples were amplified and corrected together, so both groups would have been affected equally by any skew. Sequencing cDNA rather than genomic DNA could over-represent highly expressing activated cells, although activation and CD3 levels did not differ between groups. The naive, central memory and regulatory TCRB repertoires appeared to resemble one another more closely among patients than among healthy donors. Because small numbers of individuals were included in the HLA sub-analyses, any influence of HLA type on TCRB rearrangement was left unresolved. A moderate but significant shortening of TCRB CDR3 length was observed in type 1 diabetes patients in all four CD4+ subsets.

From each donor, a single peripheral blood sample of around 120 mL on average was drawn into heparinised tubes. A BD FACSAria II was used to sort naive, central memory, regulatory and stem cell-like memory CD4+ T cells with a panel that included CD45RO, CCR7, CD25, CD127, CD95 and CD27. Every sorted population had a purity above 98%. PBMCs were isolated immediately by Lymphoprep density gradient centrifugation and stained directly without culture. So that batch effects would be minimized, each experiment stained and sorted samples in pairs, pairing one healthy donor with one patient. The rearrangement combines TRBV18 with TRBJ2-1; tentative D gene TRBD2, with 5 bases matching. The source material was naive CD4+ T cells from blood. The cell subset or site label of this sample denotes: true naive CD4+ T cells. The sequence was collected from a man between 18 and 29 years old in good health. The CDR3 corresponds to CASSPVPGTHNEQFF. At the DNA level, the sequence is TGTGCCAGCTCACCGGTTCCGGGAACCCACAATGAGCAGTTCTTC.